Listed below are T cell receptor beta chains from one sample, sequenced in a study of chemoradiotherapy in HPV16-positive cancers. Data came from immunoSEQ multiplex PCR; TCRdb stores just in-frame clones and leaves some out. Of tens of thousands of clones listed, roughly 84% are singletons. Sample: blood, taken from a patient who underwent chemoradiotherapy. These TCRs come from a human donor with HPV-associated anogenital cancer. Both conserved end residues are part of each CDR3. Each record gives: CDR3 DNA, CDR3 protein, D gene, CDR3 length, clone size, V gene, J gene. The D gene is left open where the match is weak. Only some rows state a clone size, as once, few, many or a class for expanded clones.

DNA: TGCGCCAGCAGCTTGGAGGGGGGCTCTGGGGCCAACGTCCTGACTTTC; CDR3: CASSLEGGSGANVLTF; D: .; length: 16; size: .; V: TRBV5-1; J: TRBJ2-6
DNA: TGTGCCAGCAGTGAAGGTGAGGGCTCCTATAATTCACCCCTCCACTTT; CDR3: CASSEGEGSYNSPLHF; D: .; length: 16; size: few; V: TRBV6-1; J: TRBJ1-6
DNA: TGTGCCTGGAGCGAAGGGAACACCGGGGAGCTGTTTTTT; CDR3: CAWSEGNTGELFF; D: .; length: 13; size: .; V: TRBV30; J: TRBJ2-2
DNA: TGTGCCAGTAGTGACAGGGGAAACTCCGGGGAGCTGTTTTTT; CDR3: CASSDRGNSGELFF; D: TRBD1; length: 14; size: few; V: TRBV19; J: TRBJ2-2
DNA: TGTGCCAGCAGTGAACGACCGGGCCTAAATTCACCCCTCCACTTT; CDR3: CASSERPGLNSPLHF; D: .; length: 15; size: .; V: TRBV11-2; J: TRBJ1-6
DNA: TGTGCCAGCAGCTTAGGACCTAGTAATGAGCAGTTCTTC; CDR3: CASSLGPSNEQFF; D: .; length: 13; size: once; V: TRBV7-2; J: TRBJ2-1
DNA: TGTGCCAGCAGAGAACAGGGGGCGACCGCTTTCTTT; CDR3: CASREQGATAFF; D: TRBD1; length: 12; size: .; V: TRBV6-1; J: TRBJ1-1
DNA: TGCAGCGTTAACCCCCGGACTAGCGGGTACAATGAGCAGTTCTTC; CDR3: CSVNPRTSGYNEQFF; D: TRBD2; length: 15; size: .; V: TRBV29-1; J: TRBJ2-1
DNA: TGCGCCAGCAGCTTAAGCCAGGGGGCTGGTTCACCCCTCCACTTT; CDR3: CASSLSQGAGSPLHF; D: TRBD1; length: 15; size: few; V: TRBV5-1; J: TRBJ1-6
DNA: TGTGCCACTTCTGGGAGCAAAGAGACCCAGTACTTC; CDR3: CATSGSKETQYF; D: .; length: 12; size: .; V: TRBV15; J: TRBJ2-5
DNA: TGCGCCAGCAGCTCCCCCGGACAGGGGAATGAGCAGTTCTTC; CDR3: CASSSPGQGNEQFF; D: TRBD1; length: 14; size: .; V: TRBV5-1; J: TRBJ2-1
DNA: TGTGCCAGCAGTCTGTCTCACCTGACGCCCCAGCATTTT; CDR3: CASSLSHLTPQHF; D: .; length: 13; size: .; V: TRBV27; J: TRBJ1-5
DNA: TGTGCCAGCAGCGATGGCCCAGGGGAAGACACTGAAGCTTTCTTT; CDR3: CASSDGPGEDTEAFF; D: .; length: 15; size: .; V: TRBV5-6; J: TRBJ1-1
DNA: TGTGCCAGTAGTATTGGAGGGTTAACTGAAGCTTTCTTT; CDR3: CASSIGGLTEAFF; D: .; length: 13; size: .; V: TRBV19; J: TRBJ1-1
DNA: TGTGCCAGCAGCTTGGATCGGTACAATGAGCAGTTCTTC; CDR3: CASSLDRYNEQFF; D: .; length: 13; size: .; V: TRBV5-4; J: TRBJ2-1
DNA: TGTGCCAGCAGTTGGGCGCCAGGTGTGAACACTGAAGCTTTCTTT; CDR3: CASSWAPGVNTEAFF; D: .; length: 15; size: .; V: TRBV6-5; J: TRBJ1-1
DNA: TGTGCCAGCAGTGAAGCGTTGGACAGCCTCTATGGCTACACCTTC; CDR3: CASSEALDSLYGYTF; D: .; length: 15; size: .; V: TRBV6-1; J: TRBJ1-2
DNA: TGTGCCAGTTGTAGAACACAGGTGGATCGCGGCTACACCTTC; CDR3: CASCRTQVDRGYTF; D: .; length: 14; size: .; V: TRBV19; J: TRBJ1-2
DNA: TGCAGCGTTTTCACCGGGACTAGTGTGGTTACGCAGTATTTT; CDR3: CSVFTGTSVVTQYF; D: TRBD2; length: 14; size: .; V: TRBV29-1; J: TRBJ2-3
DNA: TGTGCCAGCAGCTTGGGTGAGGCAGGGGTCACTGAAGCTTTCTTT; CDR3: CASSLGEAGVTEAFF; D: .; length: 15; size: .; V: TRBV5-5; J: TRBJ1-1
DNA: TGCGCCAGCAGCTTGCGGCGGGGGGCCTACGAGCAGTACTTC; CDR3: CASSLRRGAYEQYF; D: TRBD2; length: 14; size: .; V: TRBV5-1; J: TRBJ2-7
DNA: TGTGCCAGCAGCTTAGGGGGGACCGGGACAGGGGGTGGCTACACCTTC; CDR3: CASSLGGTGTGGGYTF; D: TRBD1; length: 16; size: .; V: TRBV7-3; J: TRBJ1-2
DNA: TGTGCCAGCAGTGAATCCGTATGGGGGAGTGGAAACACCATATATTTT; CDR3: CASSESVWGSGNTIYF; D: .; length: 16; size: .; V: TRBV6-1; J: TRBJ1-3
DNA: TGTGCCAGTAGTATAGGGCATGTATTCACCGGGGAGCTGTTTTTT; CDR3: CASSIGHVFTGELFF; D: .; length: 15; size: .; V: TRBV19; J: TRBJ2-2
DNA: TGCGCCAGCAGCTTGGCGGCAGGATGGACCGGGGAGCTGTTTTTT; CDR3: CASSLAAGWTGELFF; D: .; length: 15; size: .; V: TRBV5-1; J: TRBJ2-2
DNA: TGCGCCAGCAGCTTGGGGGGCCCGAACACTGAAGCTTTCTTT; CDR3: CASSLGGPNTEAFF; D: .; length: 14; size: .; V: TRBV5-1; J: TRBJ1-1
DNA: TGTGCCAGCAGTTACGATCCGGACACCGGGGAGCTGTTTTTT; CDR3: CASSYDPDTGELFF; D: .; length: 14; size: once; V: TRBV6-5; J: TRBJ2-2
DNA: TGTGCCAGCAGCCAATTCACGGGGGGGGGCTCCTACAATGAGCAGTTCTTC; CDR3: CASSQFTGGGSYNEQFF; D: TRBD2; length: 17; size: .; V: TRBV4-2; J: TRBJ2-1
DNA: TGTGCCAGCAGTGACCCGACAGGGGGCGGGACTGAAGCTTTCTTT; CDR3: CASSDPTGGGTEAFF; D: TRBD1; length: 15; size: .; V: TRBV6-1; J: TRBJ1-1